This T cell receptor (beta chain) was found in a study of vaccination and CD4 T cells after COVID-19 (dated by TCRdb to 2022 to 2024). Notes on the research overall: Convalescent patients had a positive SARS-CoV-2 result on nasal swab PCR, and of these patients, some 10 had mild disease and one had severe disease. Six males and four females were included in the convalescent cohort, with two Hispanic individuals, seven Caucasians, two Asians and one multiracial person represented. Each participant got two doses of either the Pfizer-BioNTech BNT162b2 vaccine (n=8) or the Moderna mRNA-1273 vaccine (n=2). Post-COVID blood samples from convalescent patients were collected a median of around 100 days after diagnosis, with a range of roughly 35 to 161 days. The time from the second vaccine dose to post-vaccine blood sampling had a median of around 72 days and ranged from about 14 to 250 days. Overlapping spike peptide pools from SARS-CoV-2 and from the common cold coronaviruses HCoV-NL63, HCoV-OC43 and HCoV-229E were used as culture stimuli. In control cultures, a CEFX viral epitope pool was used as positive control, an HIV-1 Nef peptide pool was used as negative control, or no peptide was added. In under twelve COVID-19 convalescent patients and a handful of infection-naive healthy vaccine recipients, researchers compared the spike-specific CD4+ TCR repertoire from before mRNA vaccination with the repertoire from after.

This clonotype has only a few counts. Its specific antigen is unknown. The sample holds no much larger clone one base away, and base qualities are not on file. Via the germline V gene (reference sequence), CDR1 is MNHEY and CDR2 SMNVEV. V drops 3 bases and J drops 4 bases, leaving 12 bases in between. Spanning cysteine to phenylalanine, the CDR3 consists of 14 amino acids. The DNA shown is the 42-base CDR3, in frame from base 1. This sample's treatment or condition label indicates: roughly ten-day PBMC culture with coronavirus spike peptide pools or control peptides (ViraFEST assay). The study used the ViraFEST assay, which expanded antigen-specific T cells with peptide pools and then identified expanded clonotypes by TCR sequencing. The convalescent patients' positive SARS-CoV-2 PCR tests fell between March and December 2020, which was before the Alpha, Beta and Delta variants emerged in the United States. PBMCs were cultured at about 2 million per well in IMDM supplemented with approximately 5% human AB serum and about 9.5 IU/ml IL-2, with approximately 9.2 ug/ml peptide pools added. Half of the culture medium was replaced with fresh IL-2-containing medium on days 3 and 7. Once the cells had been in culture for 9 to 10 days, the EasySep CD4+ T cell isolation kit was used to isolate CD4+ T cells by negative selection. Ficoll-Paque Plus gradient centrifugation was used to isolate PBMCs from whole blood, and the isolated PBMCs were then either used fresh or cryopreserved at -140C. In general, triplicate wells were set up for every culture condition.

Library construction relied on PCR. DNA from cultured CD4+ T cells underwent TCR sequencing with the Oncomine TCR Beta short-read assay at the Johns Hopkins FTIC core. The QIAamp micro DNA kit was used to extract genomic DNA from the cultured CD4+ T cells. The Oncomine TCR Beta libraries from cultured CD4+ T cells were pooled using unique dual indexes and then sequenced on an Illumina iSeq 100. As for the authors' bioinformatics: Non-productive sequences were removed, and CDR3s not starting with C, not ending with F or W, or shorter than 7 amino acids were discarded. Antigen-specific clonotypes were identified using the MANAFEST web application through comparison of peptide-stimulated wells with reference and other culture wells. To be called positive, a clone needed an FDR below 0.05, an odds ratio above 5, and a productive frequency above 0.1% in at least two of three replicate wells. Clonotypes that were significantly expanded in both SARS-CoV-2 spike wells and at least one common cold coronavirus spike condition were defined as cross-reactive. CDR3 homology was assessed with Levenshtein distances (stringdist) and unrooted phylogenetic trees (ape) in R version 3.6.1. In-frame beta chains were kept once TCRdb had trimmed the public reads at Q25 with fastp and called clones with MiXCR. Records with the same CDR3 protein are collapsed into one entry carrying the most frequent genes and DNA. V and J calls and clone size were set by TCRdb, not the authors. Across this sample there are roughly 15,000 distinct CDR3 sequences, with roughly 31% seen only once. The ten biggest clones cover approximately 17% of the sample.

What the authors observed across the whole study: Nearly all vaccine-specific clones in convalescent patients (304 of 307) were mono-reactive for SARS-CoV-2 spike rather than cross-reactive with common cold coronaviruses. In convalescent patients, a median roughly 88% of post-vaccine SARS-CoV-2-reactive clones were detected only after vaccination, suggesting vaccine-specific priming. The study included relatively few convalescent patients and did not analyze early timepoints after natural infection. Although the median number of SARS-CoV-2-reactive clonotypes went up from fewer than 25 after infection to some 40 after vaccination, the increase was not significant.

Sequencing used cultured CD4+ T cells from blood. The clonotype was recovered from a human donor with COVID-19. This chain joins TRBV27 to TRBJ1-2, with TRBD1 as a weak D call on 5 bases. The DNA sequence is TGTGCCAGCAGTTTCGGGGGTTCAGGCTATGGCTACACCTTC. Its product reads: CASSFGGSGYGYTF.